These 15 T cell receptor beta chains were sequenced from one sample in a study of T cell responses to AZD1222 COVID-19 vaccine. Measured with immunoSEQ multiplex PCR; TCRdb has only the in-frame clones, and not every one. The sample contains 57,000 or so clones, more than 80% of which appear only once. The sample here was peripheral blood, taken on day 0 of MenACWY control vaccination. These receptors all come from an adult in good health.

This clone was seen a single time. The V and J genes are TRBV6-5 and TRBJ2-7; TRBD1 matches at 10 bases. The V gene end was trimmed by 4 bases and the J gene end by 3 bases; junction bases not matched to a gene: 6. Germline V gene lookup returns CDR1 MNHEY and CDR2 SVGAGI. The length of the CDR3 is 15 residues. The CDR3 nucleotides read TGTGCCAGCAGTTCCCGGGGACAGGGGTTCTACGAGCAGTACTTC. This sequence encodes CASSSRGQGFYEQYF.

The rearrangement uses TRBV7-8 and TRBJ2-3; 7 bases fit TRBD1. The CDR3 loop spans 15 amino acids. V lost 5 bases and J lost 0; bases outside the gene matches: 5. Germline V CDR1 and CDR2: SGHVS, FQNEAQ. The CDR3 is CASSRGTASTDTQYF. The CDR3 bases are TGTGCCAGCAGCCGAGGGACAGCTAGCACAGATACGCAGTATTTT. The variable domain in full, with the rest retrieved from reference TRBV7-8 and TRBJ2-3, is GAGVSQSPRYKVAKRGQDVALRCDPISGHVSLFWYQQALGQGPEFLTYFQNEAQLDKSGLPSDRFFAERPEGSVSTLKIQRTQQEDSAVYLCASSRGTASTDTQYFGPGTRLTVL.

The V gene is TRBV7-9, the J gene TRBJ2-1; D unclear. The germline V and J ends were trimmed by 5 bases and 0 bases, with 17 bases remaining between them. In germline, CDR1 is SEHNR, CDR2 FQNEAQ (reference sequence). The CDR3 is made up of 17 amino acids. The chain's CDR3 is CASSPIHGDGSYNEQFF. DNA for the CDR3: TGTGCCAGCAGCCCAATCCACGGCGACGGCTCCTACAATGAGCAGTTCTTC.

The rearrangement links TRBV30 to TRBJ2-3; D is unresolved. Germline V gives CDR1 GTSNPN, CDR2 SVGIG (reference sequence). V was pared by 0 bases and J by 2 bases, with 18 bases between. The CDR3 has 17 residues. DNA of the CDR3: TGTGCCTGGAGTGTAGGCCCCCGTGGCGAAAACACAGATACGCAGTATTTT. Translation gives CAWSVGPRGENTDTQYF. Full variable domain (remainder filled in from reference TRBV30 and TRBJ2-3): SQTIHQWPATLVQPVGSPLSLECTVEGTSNPNLYWYRQAAGRGLQLLFYSVGIGQISSEVPQNLSASRPQDRQFILSSKKLLLSDSGFYLCAWSVGPRGENTDTQYFGPGTRLTVL.

The CDR3 loop is CASSIRGLDEQYF. The CDR3 bases are TGTGCCAGTAGTATCAGGGGGCTCGACGAGCAGTACTTC. The chain carries TRBV19 and TRBJ2-7; TRBD1 matches at 8 bases. Looked up from germline, CDR1 is LNHDA and CDR2 is SQIVND (reference sequence). This CDR3 region has 13 residues. V was clipped by 3 bases and J by 5 bases; unmatched bases: 3.

V gene TRBV7-8 combines with J gene TRBJ2-3, with D perhaps TRBD2 (6 bases). V was shortened by 2 bases and J by 0 bases, with 12 bases between the two germline ends. The CDR3 totals 16 residues. Germline V gene data show CDR1 as SGHVS and CDR2 as FQNEAQ. CDR3 residues: CASSLLGGTSTDTQYF. The CDR3, as DNA: TGTGCCAGCAGCTTACTCGGGGGAACTAGCACAGATACGCAGTATTTT. Full variable domain (missing parts from reference TRBV7-8 and TRBJ2-3): GAGVSQSPRYKVAKRGQDVALRCDPISGHVSLFWYQQALGQGPEFLTYFQNEAQLDKSGLPSDRFFAERPEGSVSTLKIQRTQQEDSAVYLCASSLLGGTSTDTQYFGPGTRLTVL.

The genes are TRBV11-1 and TRBJ2-7, with 10 bases aligning to TRBD2. The V gene's germline CDR1 is SGHAT and CDR2 FQDESV (reference sequence). The CDR3 loop spans 18 amino acids. J was trimmed by 4 bases and V by 0 bases; bases with no gene match: 12. In nucleotides, the CDR3 is TGTGCCAGCAGCTTAGCGGCGTCTAGCGGGAGTCTTTGGTACGAGCAGTACTTC. Translation gives CASSLAASSGSLWYEQYF.

This chain's CDR3 is CACGTSGTHEQFF. CDR3 in DNA: TGTGCCTGCGGGACTAGCGGGACCCATGAGCAGTTCTTC. The V and J genes are TRBV19 and TRBJ2-1, with 13 bases matching TRBD2. Trimming cost V 11 bases and J 8 bases; bases outside gene matches: 6. CDR1 is LNHDA, CDR2 SQIVND, per germline (reference sequence). This CDR3 is built from 13 residues.

The V and J genes are TRBV5-1 and TRBJ2-7, with 8 nucleotides matching TRBD1. V dropped 2 bases and J dropped 6; count of bases not matched to a gene: 13. The CDR3 extends over 16 amino acids. Germline values: CDR1 SGHRS, CDR2 YFSETQ. The CDR3, as DNA: TGCGCCAGCAGCTTTTCCATTGGACAGGGAGGAGGCGAGCAGTACTTC. Translation: CASSFSIGQGGGEQYF.

This chain links TRBV5-1 with TRBJ2-2; TRBD1 matches at 9 bases. The trim removed 4 bases at V and 6 bases at J, leaving 1 base unmatched. Germline CDR1 is SGHRS and CDR2 is YFSETQ. The CDR3 has 13 residues. The CDR3 DNA reads TGCGCCAGCAGCCGGACAGGGGCCGGGGAGCTGTTTTTT. This translates into CASSRTGAGELFF. Complete variable domain (other parts from reference TRBV5-1 and TRBJ2-2): KAGVTQTPRYLIKTRGQQVTLSCSPISGHRSVSWYQQTPGQGLQFLFEYFSETQRNKGNFPGRFSGRQFSNSRSEMNVSTLELGDSALYLCASSRTGAGELFFGEGSRLTVL.

V gene TRBV2 combines with J gene TRBJ2-1; possible D gene TRBD2, 5 bases. V lost 6 bases, J lost 8 bases, and 20 bases lay in between. In germline, CDR1 is SNHLY, CDR2 FYNNEI. This CDR3 has 15 amino acids. The CDR3 sequence is CASRSSTSSFDEQFF. CDR3 DNA sequence: TGTGCCAGCAGGTCTTCGACGTCTAGCTTCGATGAGCAGTTCTTC.

The chain links TRBV28 to TRBJ1-4; D call uncertain. Germline assignment: CDR1 MDHEN and CDR2 SYDVKM. CDR3 length: 15 residues. Trimming removed 8 bases at V and 7 bases at J, with 20 bases between. CDR3: CASGLSSAAGEKLFF. The CDR3 nucleotides read TGTGCCAGCGGACTATCTTCCGCGGCGGGTGAAAAACTGTTTTTT.

The gene calls are TRBV28 and TRBJ2-1; 9 bases are shared with TRBD2. Germline V gene data show CDR1 as MDHEN and CDR2 as SYDVKM. With 4 bases clipped from V and 6 bases from J, the junction kept 10 bases outside the gene matches. This CDR3 region has 16 residues. CDR3: CASSSLLAGVPNEQFF. The CDR3 DNA reads TGTGCCAGCAGTTCCCTCTTAGCGGGAGTACCCAATGAGCAGTTCTTC. The full variable domain, rest sourced from reference TRBV28 and TRBJ2-1, is DVKVTQSSRYLVKRTGEKVFLECVQDMDHENMFWYRQDPGLGLRLIYFSYDVKMKEKGDIPEGYSVSREKKERFSLILESASTNQTSMYLCASSSLLAGVPNEQFFGPGTRLTVL.

This chain joins TRBV5-4 and TRBJ2-2; 7 nucleotides agree with TRBD2. This CDR3 has 16 amino acids. Trimming cost V 2 bases and J 2 bases; bases outside gene matches: 6. Per the germline V gene, CDR1 is SGHNT and CDR2 is YYREEE (reference sequence). In DNA, the CDR3 is TGTGCCAGCAGCTTCCCAGCGGGAACTAACACCGGGGAGCTGTTTTTT. This translates into CASSFPAGTNTGELFF.

This clone was detected only a few times. The chain uses TRBV19 and TRBJ2-1; possibly TRBD1 or TRBD2 for D (5 bases each). The germline CDR1 and CDR2 sequences are LNHDA and SQIVND (reference sequence). The CDR3 loop spans 12 amino acids. Trimming shortened V by 5 bases and J by 9 bases, and 11 bases separated the two germline ends. CDR3 sequence (DNA): TGTGCCAGTAGTCCTCAGAGGGGTGAGCAGTTCTTC. As protein: CASSPQRGEQFF.